Each of the 17 T cell receptor beta chains below was sequenced from the same sample in a study of blood T cell repertoires in COVID-19. Measured with immunoSEQ multiplex PCR; TCRdb has only the in-frame clones, and not every one. The sample carries roughly 150,000 clones, approximately 84% recorded once. Material for sequencing was peripheral blood. The origin of the receptors is an older man with active or convalescent COVID-19.

This chain connects TRBV19 to TRBJ1-5; 8 nucleotides match TRBD1. In germline, CDR1 is LNHDA, CDR2 SQIVND (reference sequence). The CDR3 extends over 14 amino acids. The J segment lost 6 bases and the V segment lost 8 bases, leaving 9 bases of the junction unmatched. CDR3 region: CASLQGASGQPQHF. CDR3 DNA: TGTGCCAGTCTTCAGGGGGCGAGTGGTCAGCCCCAGCATTTT.

V gene TRBV18 combines with J gene TRBJ2-2; 9 nucleotides agree with TRBD2. The V gene end was trimmed by 2 bases and the J gene end by 7 bases; junction bases not matched to a gene: 14. The germline V gene encodes CDR1 KGHSH and CDR2 LQKENI. CDR3 length: 18 residues. The CDR3 region has the DNA TGTGCCAGCTCACCATTAGGAAATAGCGGGAGAATGCTCGGGGAGCTGTTTTTT. Residues: CASSPLGNSGRMLGELFF.

This chain links TRBV6-5 with TRBJ2-7, with a weak D call TRBD2 (5 bases). Between the trimmed V and J ends, which lost 3 bases and 3 bases, there was a span of 12 bases. Looked up from germline, CDR1 is MNHEY and CDR2 is SVGAGI. This CDR3 is 14 amino acids long. The CDR3 sequence: CASSYRPGFYEQYF. CDR3 DNA: TGTGCCAGCAGTTATCGACCGGGGTTCTACGAGCAGTACTTC.

The rearrangement links TRBV5-5 to TRBJ1-1; 7 bases agree with TRBD1. This CDR3 is 15 amino acids long. Per the germline V gene, CDR1 is SGHKS and CDR2 is YYEKEE (reference sequence). After removal of 6 bases from V and 3 bases from J, the junction contained 11 bases not matched to a gene. In DNA form, the CDR3 reads TGTGCCAGCAACCCGCCCTACAGGGGCGACACTGAAGCTTTCTTT. Amino acids: CASNPPYRGDTEAFF.

The rearrangement links TRBV7-6 to TRBJ2-7; D possibly corresponds to TRBD2 (6 bases). CDR3 size: 14 residues. Germline lookup yields CDR1 SGHVS and CDR2 FNYEAQ. V shed 1 base and J shed 6 bases, with 13 bases lying between them. The CDR3 nucleotides are TGTGCCAGCAGCTTAGGTGGTGGGACTCGCGAGCAGTACTTC. Amino acid sequence: CASSLGGGTREQYF.

The chain joins TRBV7-8 to TRBJ2-5; 14 bases fit TRBD2. There are 18 residues in the CDR3. The germline CDR1 and CDR2 sequences are SGHVS and FQNEAQ. V lost 5 bases and J lost 4; bases outside the gene matches: 12. The CDR3 DNA reads TGTGCCAGCAGCGCTTGGGGACTAGCGGGAGTTGGGCGAGAGACCCAGTACTTC. Translated: CASSAWGLAGVGRETQYF.

The V and J genes are TRBV28 and TRBJ2-7, with 8 bases identical to TRBD2. This CDR3 spans 13 amino acids. Trimming cost V 5 bases and J 2 bases; bases outside gene matches: 2. The germline gives CDR1 MDHEN, CDR2 SYDVKM. The CDR3 here is CASSMGLAYEQYF. In DNA, the CDR3 is TGTGCCAGCAGTATGGGACTAGCCTACGAGCAGTACTTC.

This clone was counted once. The chain has TRBV7-2 and TRBJ2-1; a weak D match, TRBD2 (6 bases). Trimming removed 2 bases from V and 0 bases from J, with 8 bases in between. This CDR3 has 15 residues. Germline V gives CDR1 SGHTA, CDR2 FQGNSA. CDR3 DNA sequence: TGTGCCAGCAGCTTATCGGGAGACTCCTACAATGAGCAGTTCTTC. The encoded protein is CASSLSGDSYNEQFF.

CDR3 loop: CASSRTVTGELFF. The CDR3 DNA reads as TGTGCCAGCAGCCGGACAGTCACCGGGGAGCTGTTTTTT. The chain is built from TRBV7-9 and TRBJ2-2, with a tentative D call TRBD1 (6 bases). The V end was cut by 5 bases, the J end by 4 bases, with 8 bases between. Germline values: CDR1 SEHNR, CDR2 FQNEAQ (reference sequence). The length of the CDR3 is 13 residues. The full variable domain, rest sourced from reference TRBV7-9 and TRBJ2-2, is DTGVSQNPRHKITKRGQNVTFRCDPISEHNRLYWYRQTLGQGPEFLTYFQNEAQLEKSRLLSDRFSAERPKGSFSTLEIQRTEQGDSAMYLCASSRTVTGELFFGEGSRLTVL.

The chain joins TRBV7-2 to TRBJ2-5; TRBD1 agrees at 7 bases. With 4 bases clipped from V and 2 bases from J, the junction kept 4 bases outside the gene matches. Germline V gene data show CDR1 as SGHTA and CDR2 as FQGNSA. This CDR3 has 14 residues. CDR3 sequence: CASSSHRGQETQYF. The CDR3 DNA follows: TGTGCCAGCAGCTCCCACAGGGGACAAGAGACCCAGTACTTC.

This sequence joins TRBV6-2 or TRBV6-3 and TRBJ2-7, with 10 bases matching TRBD2. Trimming removed 4 bases from V and 3 bases from J; junction bases left unmatched: 9. This CDR3 has 16 residues. Per germline, CDR1 MNHEY and CDR2 SVGEGT. The CDR3 region is CASSLISGRIHYEQYF. CDR3 nucleotide sequence: TGTGCCAGCAGTTTAATTAGCGGGAGGATACACTACGAGCAGTACTTC.

Only one count was recorded for this clone. This chain links TRBV7-6 with TRBJ2-1; 7 bases match TRBD2. The CDR3 is 15 amino acids. The V gene end was trimmed by 4 bases and the J gene end by 0 bases; junction bases not matched to a gene: 3. From germline, CDR1 is SGHVS and CDR2 FNYEAQ. The CDR3 reads CASSSSGVSYNEQFF. CDR3 nucleotides: TGTGCCAGCAGCTCCAGCGGGGTCTCCTACAATGAGCAGTTCTTC.

The chain uses TRBV30 and TRBJ2-1, with 9 bases lining up with TRBD1. Germline CDR1 and CDR2: GTSNPN and SVGIG (reference sequence). Trimming cost V 1 base and J 5 bases; bases outside gene matches: 3. This CDR3 is 14 amino acids long. CDR3 residues: CAWSGQGVDNEQFF. The CDR3, as DNA: TGTGCCTGGAGTGGACAGGGGGTCGACAATGAGCAGTTCTTC.

V and J are TRBV5-1 and TRBJ1-2; D not certain. CDR3 length: 14 amino acids. Germline loops: CDR1 SGHRS, CDR2 YFSETQ. V lost 0 bases, J lost 0 bases, and 6 bases lay in between. The CDR3 bases are TGCGCCAGCAGCTTGGGCACTACTAACTATGGCTACACCTTC. Translated: CASSLGTTNYGYTF.

This chain's CDR3 is CASAQGARNGYTF. CDR3 sequence (DNA): TGTGCCAGCGCCCAGGGGGCGCGAAATGGCTACACCTTC. The rearrangement links TRBV7-2 to TRBJ1-2; TRBD1 agrees at 8 bases. CDR3 length: 13 amino acids. With 8 bases clipped from V and 6 bases from J, the junction kept 8 bases outside the gene matches. Germline V CDR1 and CDR2: SGHTA, FQGNSA.

The J gene is TRBJ2-3, the V gene TRBV5-1; 8 bases are a match to TRBD2. The CDR3 covers 18 residues. The germline CDR1 and CDR2 sequences are SGHRS and YFSETQ. With V trimmed by 4 bases and J by 2 bases, 15 bases remained unmatched. The CDR3 DNA is TGCGCCAGCAGCCGAACGGGAGGGGGACGGGAGATCACAGATACGCAGTATTTT. Its translation is CASSRTGGGREITDTQYF.

The chain is built from TRBV19 and TRBJ2-7, with 8 bases lining up with TRBD2. The germline V gene encodes CDR1 LNHDA and CDR2 SQIVND (reference sequence). The ends lost 5 bases at V and 9 bases at J; junction bases unmatched: 27. The CDR3 extends over 19 amino acids. The CDR3 is CASSPGLARAGALGTGQYF. CDR3 coding DNA: TGTGCCAGTAGTCCCGGACTAGCCCGGGCTGGGGCGCTTGGTACGGGGCAGTACTTC.